The 4 T cell receptor beta chains below were found in one sample sequenced in a study of T cell repertoires in cytomegalovirus infection. From the reads, TCRdb called clonotypes with MiXCR, one entry per CDR3 protein. The profile shows 110,000 or so distinct CDR3 sequences, around 30% of them singletons. Their target antigens are unknown. Sequencing used CD8+ T cells from cultured PBMCs, obtained from culture after CMV antigen stimulation. Every receptor here comes from a human donor in good health (CMV status not recorded). Some clones in this sample may be carry-over from other donors' samples.

The chain is built from TRBV24-1 and TRBJ2-1; no clear D. This CDR3 comprises 15 residues. The V gene's germline CDR1 is KGHDR and CDR2 SFDVKD. The V and J ends lost 0 bases and 2 bases respectively, with 7 bases between them. The CDR3 nucleotides read TGTGCCACCAGTGATTTGTCCGCCCCCTACAATGAGCAGTTCTTC. Translating gives CATSDLSAPYNEQFF.

The chain employs TRBV6-6 and TRBJ2-7; 7 bases fit TRBD1. Per germline, CDR1 MNHNY and CDR2 SVGAGI (reference sequence). The ends lost 2 bases at V and 5 bases at J; junction bases unmatched: 6. This CDR3 has 14 amino acids. The CDR3 region has the DNA TGTGCCAGCAGTTACCCAGGACAGGAAAACGAGCAGTACTTC. Amino acid sequence: CASSYPGQENEQYF.

J is TRBJ2-1 and V is TRBV7-2; 11 bases agree with TRBD2. Unmatched junction bases numbered 21, after V lost 5 bases and J lost 6 bases. Germline loops: CDR1 SGHTA, CDR2 FQGNSA. There are 20 residues in the CDR3. The CDR3 sequence: CASSKKDVAGGATRVNEQFF. The CDR3 nucleotides read TGTGCCAGCAGCAAGAAAGATGTAGCGGGGGGGGCCACAAGGGTCAATGAGCAGTTCTTC.

V usage is TRBV7-9 and J usage is TRBJ1-2; no reliable D call. The CDR3 runs to 13 residues. The germline V and J ends were trimmed by 7 bases and 6 bases, with 15 bases remaining between them. Germline CDR1 and CDR2: SEHNR and FQNEAQ (reference sequence). CDR3 sequence: CASNRFSPHGYTF. CDR3 nucleotide sequence: TGTGCCAGCAACCGCTTCAGCCCCCATGGCTACACCTTC.